Included here is one T cell receptor (beta chain) sequence, with context. Its specificity is not known. The data originate from a study of Ad26.COV2.S vaccination and SARS-CoV-2 variants. Findings and caveats of the study: A substantial breadth of spike-specific CD8+ and CD4+ T cell responses after vaccination has been reported. Participants in the vaccine arm had higher spike-specific TCR breadth; placebo recipients had lower.

TCRdb's copy holds only in-frame clones and misses some; the assay was immunoSEQ multiplex PCR. The sample records 180,000 or so clones, 87% being singletons. The V and J ends lost 0 bases and 8 bases respectively, with 11 bases between them. CDR3 length equals 13 residues. Germline V gene sequence: CDR1 SGHDT, CDR2 YYEEEE. The chain employs TRBV5-6 and TRBJ1-1; the D gene is possibly TRBD1 (6 bases). The material sequenced was peripheral blood, taken after recovery from COVID-19. This sequence originates from a human donor who had recovered from COVID-19. In nucleotides, the CDR3 is TGTGCCAGCAGCTTGGGTGCAGGACAGGAAGCTTTCTTT. This codes for CASSLGAGQEAFF.